The 28 T cell receptor beta chains below were found in one sample sequenced in a study of blood T cell repertoires in COVID-19 (dated by TCRdb to the early 2020s). The protocol used for the library was the immunoSEQ multiplex PCR assay. TCRdb limited this immuneACCESS table to in-frame rearrangements with V and J called. A share of clones is missing; checked studies link under half to unresolved V genes, and the rest is unexplained. The sample includes about 140,000 clones, with around 80% observed a single time. The ten largest clones take up roughly 17% of the sample. The sequenced material came from peripheral blood. The receptor source for this set is a man in his forties or fifties with acute or convalescent COVID-19.

The chain couples TRBV5-1 to TRBJ2-6; possible D gene TRBD2, 5 bases. CDR1 and CDR2 (germline): SGHRS, YFSETQ. This CDR3 contains 18 residues. V was trimmed by 0 bases and J by 3 bases, leaving 16 bases between them. CDR3: CASSLDPGGVGGANVLTF. For the CDR3, the DNA is TGCGCCAGCAGCTTGGATCCAGGAGGTGTTGGTGGGGCCAACGTCCTGACTTTC. Complete variable domain (other parts from reference TRBV5-1 and TRBJ2-6): KAGVTQTPRYLIKTRGQQVTLSCSPISGHRSVSWYQQTPGQGLQFLFEYFSETQRNKGNFPGRFSGRQFSNSRSEMNVSTLELGDSALYLCASSLDPGGVGGANVLTFGAGSRLTVL.

In nucleotides, the CDR3 is TGTGCCAGCAGCTTAACCCCTAGCGGTCAAGAGACCCAGTACTTC. Its protein product is CASSLTPSGQETQYF. This chain uses TRBV3-1 (or the pseudogene TRBV3-2) with TRBJ2-5, with TRBD2 matching over 7 bases. V was pared by 5 bases and J by 2 bases, with 8 bases of the junction left unmatched. The germline V gene has CDR1 LGHDT and CDR2 YNNKEL (reference sequence). CDR3 length equals 15 residues.

This chain links TRBV18 with TRBJ2-1; D remains unclear. The V and J ends lost 3 bases and 7 bases respectively, with 13 bases between them. Per germline, CDR1 KGHSH and CDR2 LQKENI. The CDR3 covers 14 residues. The DNA of the CDR3 is TGTGCCAGCTCACCTGAAGGTGGGCCAAATGAGCAGTTCTTC. Its protein product is CASSPEGGPNEQFF.

V usage is TRBV30 and J usage is TRBJ1-6; 9 bases map to TRBD1. Trimming cost V 2 bases and J 14 bases; bases outside gene matches: 13. The germline CDR1 and CDR2 sequences are GTSNPN and SVGIG (reference sequence). This CDR3 spans 15 amino acids. The CDR3 nucleotides are TGTGCCTGGAGTCCACAGGGGGCCGCTTCCCTTTCCCTCCACTTT. This codes for CAWSPQGAASLSLHF.

This chain connects TRBV5-1 to TRBJ1-2, with 10 bases lining up with TRBD1. V trimming: 0 bases; J trimming: 4 bases; junction bases outside the gene matches: 6. This CDR3 has 16 residues. Per germline, CDR1 SGHRS and CDR2 YFSETQ. In nucleotides, the CDR3 is TGCGCCAGCAGCTTGGAGGTAGGGACAGGGGCCTATGGCTACACCTTC. Amino acid sequence: CASSLEVGTGAYGYTF.

A single count supports this clone. The chain recombines TRBV11-2 with TRBJ2-1; 7 nucleotides line up with TRBD1. Germline V gives CDR1 SGHAT, CDR2 FQNNGV. Germline trimming cut 6 bases from V and 3 bases from J; bases unmatched to any gene: 11. The CDR3 length is 16 residues. The CDR3 here is CASSPNRDSYYNEQFF. The CDR3 nucleotides read TGTGCCAGCAGTCCTAACCGGGACAGCTACTACAATGAGCAGTTCTTC.

The rearrangement links TRBV11-3 to TRBJ2-3; a weak D match, TRBD2 (5 bases). CDR1 and CDR2 from the germline V gene are SGHNT and YENEEA. The ends were cut back, 0 bases at V and 5 bases at J, with 6 bases in the middle. The CDR3 runs to 13 residues. CDR3 coding DNA: TGTGCCAGCAGCTTAGAACTAGAAGATACGCAGTATTTT. This codes for CASSLELEDTQYF.

This chain links TRBV2 with TRBJ1-3; the D is unclear. The CDR3 is 10 residues long. Germline lookup yields CDR1 SNHLY and CDR2 FYNNEI. Trimming took off 6 bases at V and 6 bases at J, with 3 bases between the two ends. The CDR3 loop reads CASSLNTIYF. For the CDR3, the DNA is TGTGCCAGCAGCTTAAACACCATATATTTT.

The chain uses TRBV18 and TRBJ1-1, with D unresolved. The CDR3 covers 14 residues. V shed 6 bases and J shed 4 bases, with 15 bases lying between them. Per the germline V gene, CDR1 is KGHSH and CDR2 is LQKENI. The CDR3: CASSPPGPSTEAFF. DNA for the CDR3: TGTGCCAGCTCCCCCCCAGGTCCGAGCACTGAAGCTTTCTTT.

The chain uses TRBV5-1 and TRBJ1-2; D remains unclear. The V end lost 3 bases, the J end lost 3 bases, and 12 bases lay between the germline ends. The CDR3 spans 14 residues. CDR1 and CDR2 from the germline V gene are SGHRS and YFSETQ. The CDR3 DNA reads TGCGCCAGCAGCTGGGATGAGGGTGACTATGGCTACACCTTC. As protein: CASSWDEGDYGYTF.

This chain links TRBV5-4 with TRBJ1-6; 9 positions agree with TRBD1. V was clipped by 4 bases and J by 10 bases; unmatched bases: 6. This CDR3 has 14 amino acids. CDR1 and CDR2 from the germline V gene are SGHNT and YYREEE (reference sequence). In nucleotides, the CDR3 is TGTGCCAGCAGCACTGACAGGGGGGGCTCACCCCTCCACTTT. It yields the protein CASSTDRGGSPLHF. Using reference TRBV5-4 and TRBJ1-6 for the parts outside the CDR3, the full variable domain is ETGVTQSPTHLIKTRGQQVTLRCSSQSGHNTVSWYQQALGQGPQFIFQYYREEENGRGNFPPRFSGLQFPNYSSELNVNALELDDSALYLCASSTDRGGSPLHFGNGTRLTVT.

V and J are TRBV7-3 and TRBJ2-3, with 7 positions matching TRBD2. J gave up 6 bases and V 2 bases, and 5 bases lay outside the gene matches. This CDR3 contains 14 residues. Germline V lookup: CDR1 SGHTA, CDR2 FQGTGA. CDR3 residues: CASSLYGGSDTQYF. In nucleotides, the CDR3 is TGTGCCAGCAGCTTATACGGGGGGTCCGATACGCAGTATTTT.

This clone was detected only a few times. V is TRBV15 and J is TRBJ1-3; TRBD1 might be the D (6 bases). The CDR3 covers 15 residues. Trimming left V 5 bases short and J 2 bases short, with 13 bases between. Germline CDR1 LNHNV, CDR2 YYDKDF (reference sequence). CDR3 loop: CATSPGGATGNTIYF. In DNA form, the CDR3 reads TGTGCCACCAGCCCGGGGGGGGCGACTGGAAACACCATATATTTT.

The CDR3 reads CASSLDGGSNTGELFF. The CDR3 coding sequence is TGTGCCAGCAGCTTAGACGGCGGATCGAACACCGGGGAGCTGTTTTTT. The genes are TRBV11-2 and TRBJ2-2; D is unclear. Germline V gene data show CDR1 as SGHAT and CDR2 as FQNNGV. The V and J ends lost 0 bases and 0 bases respectively, with 8 bases between them. CDR3 length: 16 residues.

V usage is TRBV4-2 and J usage is TRBJ2-7; 10 nucleotides align to TRBD2. Germline assignment: CDR1 LGHNA and CDR2 YNFKEQ. The CDR3 sequence is 15 residues long. Germline trimming cut 2 bases from V and 7 bases from J; bases unmatched to any gene: 8. The chain's CDR3 is CASSQLAGALSEQYV. CDR3 DNA sequence: TGTGCCAGCAGCCAACTAGCGGGGGCTTTGAGTGAGCAGTACGTC.

The CDR3 region is CASSPGQTKNTEAFF. The CDR3, as DNA: TGTGCCAGCTCACCTGGACAGACTAAGAACACTGAAGCTTTCTTT. This chain connects TRBV18 to TRBJ1-1, with TRBD1 as a possible D gene (6 bases). The CDR3 is made up of 15 amino acids. Per germline, CDR1 KGHSH and CDR2 LQKENI. Trimming left V 3 bases short and J 1 base short, with 12 bases between.

The chain couples TRBV5-4 to TRBJ2-1; 10 bases map to TRBD1. J gave up 5 bases and V 4 bases, and 12 bases lay outside the gene matches. The CDR3 runs to 17 residues. Germline CDR1 reads SGHNT; CDR2 reads YYREEE (reference sequence). The CDR3 reads CASSGDLGTGVHNEQFF. The CDR3, as DNA: TGTGCCAGCAGCGGTGATTTAGGGACAGGGGTCCACAATGAGCAGTTCTTC.

The rearrangement links TRBV7-3 to TRBJ2-3; 7 bases are a match to TRBD1. This CDR3 region has 14 residues. Per the germline V gene, CDR1 is SGHTA and CDR2 is FQGTGA. V trimming: 5 bases; J trimming: 2 bases; junction bases outside the gene matches: 4. This chain's CDR3 is CASSMTGSTDTQYF. CDR3 sequence (DNA): TGTGCCAGCAGCATGACAGGGTCCACAGATACGCAGTATTTT.

The CDR3 here is CASSVRQGSNEKLFF. The CDR3 DNA reads TGTGCCAGCAGCGTCAGACAGGGATCAAATGAAAAACTGTTTTTT. V gene TRBV9 combines with J gene TRBJ1-4, with TRBD1 matching over 7 bases. V lost 2 bases and J lost 5; bases outside the gene matches: 6. This CDR3 spans 15 amino acids. In germline, CDR1 is SGDLS, CDR2 YYNGEE.

The V call is TRBV2, the J call TRBJ2-3; 11 bases match TRBD2. The length of the CDR3 is 15 residues. Germline V gene lookup returns CDR1 SNHLY and CDR2 FYNNEI. V gave up 6 bases and J gave up 6 bases; unmatched junction bases: 8. The CDR3 DNA reads TGTGCCAGCAGGCCCACTAGCGGGGGTTGGGATACGCAGTATTTT. Encoded protein: CASRPTSGGWDTQYF. Full variable domain (missing parts from reference TRBV2 and TRBJ2-3): EPEVTQTPSHQVTQMGQEVILRCVPISNHLYFYWYRQILGQKVEFLVSFYNNEISEKSEIFDDQFSVERPDGSNFTLKIRSTKLEDSAMYFCASRPTSGGWDTQYFGPGTRLTVL.

V and J are TRBV6-1 and TRBJ1-5; unclear D gene. This CDR3 is 13 amino acids long. Germline V gene data show CDR1 as MNHNS and CDR2 as SASEGT. V shed 2 bases and J shed 5 bases, with 7 bases lying between them. The CDR3 DNA is TGTGCCAGCAGTGAAAACATTGATCAGCCCCAGCATTTT. Translated: CASSENIDQPQHF.

This clone was counted only a few times. The chain employs TRBV5-1 and TRBJ2-5, with D possibly TRBD2 on 5 matching bases. Germline assignment: CDR1 SGHRS and CDR2 YFSETQ. With 4 bases removed from V and 0 bases from J, the gap between germline ends came to 7 bases. The CDR3 runs to 13 residues. CDR3 DNA: TGCGCCAGCAGCGAGGGATACCAAGAGACCCAGTACTTC. Protein product: CASSEGYQETQYF.

V gene TRBV6-5 combines with J gene TRBJ1-2; D is uncertain. Germline V gene lookup returns CDR1 MNHEY and CDR2 SVGAGI. Trimming pared 2 bases from V and 4 bases from J, leaving 11 bases between. The CDR3 length is 14 residues. The CDR3 loop is CASSYGGLPYGYTF. The CDR3 DNA follows: TGTGCCAGCAGTTACGGCGGATTACCCTATGGCTACACCTTC.

The chain recombines TRBV7-8 with TRBJ1-2; possibly TRBD1 for D (6 bases). Germline CDR1 is SGHVS and CDR2 is FQNEAQ. V gave up 3 bases and J gave up 8 bases, with 13 bases separating them. The CDR3 loop spans 13 amino acids. CDR3 in amino acids: CASSFGGGSGYTF. CDR3 DNA sequence: TGTGCCAGCAGCTTTGGCGGGGGCTCGGGCTACACCTTC.

V is TRBV5-1 and J is TRBJ2-7; 11 bases agree with TRBD1. After removal of 5 bases from V and 0 bases from J, the junction contained 4 bases not matched to a gene. The CDR3 spans 15 residues. Germline V gene sequence: CDR1 SGHRS, CDR2 YFSETQ. CDR3 region: CASRTGTGGSYEQYF. CDR3 nucleotide sequence: TGCGCCAGCAGGACCGGGACAGGGGGCTCCTACGAGCAGTACTTC.

The CDR3 protein is CASSPPGLAEDTQYF. The CDR3 DNA is TGTGCCAGCTCACCACCGGGACTAGCGGAAGATACGCAGTATTTT. The chain carries TRBV18 and TRBJ2-3; 11 bases align to TRBD2. This CDR3 spans 15 amino acids. Germline-derived CDR1 and CDR2 are KGHSH and LQKENI. V was pared by 0 bases and J by 5 bases, with 1 base of the junction left unmatched.

The rearrangement uses TRBV13 and TRBJ2-7; 9 nucleotides line up with TRBD2. Losses at the gene ends were 2 bases for V and 4 bases for J; bases not matched to a gene: 12. Germline CDR1 is PRHDT and CDR2 is FYEKMQ (reference sequence). CDR3 length equals 17 residues. The CDR3 sequence: CASSLRSGGPLGYEQYV. The CDR3 DNA reads TGTGCCAGCAGCTTAAGAAGCGGGGGGCCCCTGGGGTACGAGCAGTACGTC.

This chain uses TRBV27 with TRBJ2-5, with D unresolved. CDR3 length: 14 residues. Trimming took 2 bases from V and 2 from J, leaving 9 bases between them. Per the germline V gene, CDR1 is MNHEY and CDR2 is SMNVEV (reference sequence). The CDR3 here is CASSLKLNQETQYF. The DNA of the CDR3 is TGTGCCAGCAGTTTAAAACTCAATCAAGAGACCCAGTACTTC.